Listed below are T cell receptor beta chains from one sample, sequenced in a study of blood T cell repertoires in COVID-19. This table comes from immunoSEQ multiplex PCR, and its TCRdb copy is limited to in-frame clones, with some not included. Of hundreds of thousands of clones in the sample, over 75% are singletons; the top ten hold about 4.2%. Material for sequencing was PBMCs or T cells enriched from blood (not recorded which). These receptors were taken from a man aged 25 to 40 who had recovered from COVID-19. The CDR3 runs from the conserved cysteine through the conserved F or W. Fields, in order: clone size, V gene, D gene, J gene, CDR3 protein, CDR3 DNA. A D gene is named only where the DNA matches it firmly. Rows may omit the clone size; those that give it use once, few, many or a size class.

-	TRBV5-1	TRBD1	TRBJ2-7	CASSNDRGSYEQYF	TGCGCCAGCAGCAACGACAGGGGTTCCTACGAGCAGTACTTC
-	TRBV7-6	TRBD1	TRBJ1-5	CASSPRTGGPGSPQHF	TGTGCCAGCAGCCCACGGACAGGGGGCCCCGGATCGCCCCAGCATTTT
-	TRBV6-5	-	TRBJ1-5	CASRVNRVNQPQHF	TGTGCCAGCAGGGTGAACAGGGTAAATCAGCCCCAGCATTTT
-	TRBV6-5	-	TRBJ2-2	CASSILATGELFF	TGTGCCAGCAGCATACTAGCCACCGGGGAGCTGTTTTTT
-	TRBV14	-	TRBJ1-3	CASSQVTGGNTIYF	TGTGCCAGCAGCCAAGTTACAGGGGGAAACACCATATATTTT
-	TRBV15	TRBD1	TRBJ2-7	CATSRDRQGIHEQYF	TGTGCCACCAGCAGAGATAGACAGGGGATCCACGAGCAGTACTTC
-	TRBV7-9	TRBD1	TRBJ2-5	CASRQGLETQYF	TGTGCCAGCCGACAGGGATTGGAGACCCAGTACTTC
-	TRBV11-3	-	TRBJ1-2	CASSLNSAGLTF	TGTGCCAGCAGCTTAAATTCGGCAGGGCTCACCTTC
-	TRBV14	TRBD2	TRBJ2-7	CASSQQGLATPKQYF	TGTGCCAGCAGCCAACAGGGACTAGCGACCCCTAAGCAGTACTTC
-	TRBV7-2	TRBD1	TRBJ1-6	CASSKQGAGRNSPLHF	TGTGCCAGCAGCAAACAGGGGGCTGGCCGAAATTCACCCCTCCACTTT
-	TRBV5-4	-	TRBJ2-2	CASSLAWGPQVLFF	TGTGCCAGCAGCTTGGCCTGGGGCCCCCAAGTACTGTTTTTT
-	TRBV11-3	TRBD1	TRBJ2-3	CASSLGVGQAVGADTQYF	TGTGCCAGCAGCTTAGGGGTTGGACAGGCCGTAGGAGCAGATACGCAGTATTTT
-	TRBV27	-	TRBJ1-1	CASTGSAEAFF	TGTGCCAGCACTGGGAGCGCTGAAGCTTTCTTT
many	TRBV6-4	-	TRBJ2-2	CASSDSTGDTGELFF	TGTGCCAGCAGTGACTCGACCGGGGACACCGGGGAGCTGTTTTTT
-	TRBV6-5	TRBD1	TRBJ2-7	CASRATGALYEQYF	TGTGCCAGCAGAGCGACAGGGGCGTTATACGAGCAGTACTTC
-	TRBV10-3	-	TRBJ1-5	CAARGGQGSNQPQHF	TGTGCTGCTCGCGGGGGCCAGGGGAGCAATCAGCCCCAGCATTTT
once	TRBV7-9	TRBD1	TRBJ1-2	CASSLTGQLDGYTF	TGTGCCAGCAGCTTAACGGGACAGCTCGATGGCTACACCTTC
-	TRBV6-5	TRBD1	TRBJ1-2	CASRGSDRVDYGYTF	TGTGCCAGCAGAGGGAGTGACAGGGTGGACTATGGCTACACCTTC
-	TRBV7-9	TRBD2	TRBJ2-3	CASSSLAGEVTDTQYF	TGTGCCAGCAGCTCGTTAGCGGGAGAGGTGACAGATACGCAGTATTTT
-	TRBV15	-	TRBJ1-1	CATSRWGGDTEAFF	TGTGCCACCAGCCGGTGGGGGGGAGACACTGAAGCTTTCTTT
-	TRBV7-6	-	TRBJ2-7	CASSFGPDSYGRPYEQYF	TGTGCCAGCAGCTTCGGCCCGGACAGCTATGGAAGACCCTACGAGCAGTACTTC
-	TRBV5-1	TRBD1	TRBJ2-7	CASSQPGQGLYEQYF	TGCGCCAGCAGCCAACCGGGACAGGGTCTTTACGAGCAGTACTTC
once	TRBV5-1	-	TRBJ2-2	CASSLSVTANTGELFF	TGCGCCAGCAGCTTGAGCGTTACGGCGAACACCGGGGAGCTGTTTTTT
-	TRBV3-1/TRBV3-2	-	TRBJ2-2	CASSQVQGAGELFF	TGTGCCAGCAGCCAAGTTCAGGGTGCCGGGGAGCTGTTTTTT
-	TRBV30	TRBD2	TRBJ2-3	CAWSGRALAGGSYDTQYF	TGTGCCTGGAGTGGGCGGGCCCTAGCGGGGGGATCGTACGATACGCAGTATTTT
-	TRBV19	TRBD1	TRBJ2-7	CASSIGTGQPYEQYF	TGTGCCAGTAGTATTGGGACGGGACAGCCCTACGAGCAGTACTTC
-	TRBV5-1	TRBD1	TRBJ1-1	CASSSGQINTEAFF	TGCGCCAGCAGCTCGGGACAGATCAACACTGAAGCTTTCTTT
-	TRBV27	-	TRBJ1-4	CASSLAGEPEKLFF	TGTGCCAGCAGTCTCGCCGGGGAACCTGAAAAACTGTTTTTT
-	TRBV19	-	TRBJ1-1	CASSISGNTEAFF	TGTGCCAGTAGTATCTCGGGGAACACTGAAGCTTTCTTT
-	TRBV30	-	TRBJ2-1	CAWSVLSSWNEQFF	TGTGCCTGGAGTGTACTATCCAGTTGGAATGAGCAGTTCTTC
-	TRBV20-1	TRBD1	TRBJ1-2	CSASGTGETNYGYTF	TGCAGTGCTAGTGGGACAGGGGAGACTAACTATGGCTACACCTTC
-	TRBV5-1	-	TRBJ1-4	CASSSNLGVDEKLFF	TGCGCCAGCAGCTCTAATTTAGGGGTGGATGAAAAACTGTTTTTT
-	TRBV3-1/TRBV3-2	TRBD2	TRBJ2-7	CASSQSKVGLAYEQYF	TGTGCCAGCAGCCAGAGTAAAGTGGGACTAGCGTACGAGCAGTACTTC
-	TRBV10-3	TRBD1	TRBJ2-7	CAIRQQGAHEQYF	TGTGCCATCAGGCAACAGGGGGCTCACGAGCAGTACTTC